The TCR beta chain described here comes from a study of T-cell reconstitution after alpha-beta-depleted transplantation in children. V dropped 5 bases and J dropped 4; count of bases not matched to a gene: 5. The CDR3 consists of 15 residues. Preparation of the TCRbeta library was carried out with unique molecular identifiers. A single record per CDR3 protein comes from TCRdb applying MiXCR to the PCR reads. Of fewer than 130,000 distinct CDR3 sequences listed, about 9.4% were seen once; the top ten hold 8%. The chain couples TRBV12-3 or TRBV12-4 to TRBJ2-2; TRBD1 matches at 9 bases. This TCR was recovered from a human donor who donated a stem cell graft to a child with acute lymphoblastic leukemia. This specimen consisted of PBMCs from the stem cell graft donor, obtained from the stem cell graft. CDR3 DNA sequence: TGTGCCAGCAGTGGGACAGGGTGGGGCACCGGGGAGCTGTTTTTT. This gives the protein CASSGTGWGTGELFF.